The 10 T cell receptor beta chains given below trace back to one sample, sequenced in a study of blood T cell repertoires in COVID-19. Using immunoSEQ multiplex PCR, the repertoire was profiled, and TCRdb retains in-frame clones only, with some absent. The top ten clones hold around 15% of a sample with approximately 150,000 clones, 75% to 90% of them seen once. The sample consisted of peripheral blood. All receptors derive from a man between 18 and 35 years old with COVID-19, enrolled during active disease.

The chain carries TRBV3-1 (or the pseudogene TRBV3-2) and TRBJ2-2; D gene unclear. CDR1 and CDR2 (germline): LGHDT, YNNKEL (reference sequence). This CDR3 has 17 amino acids. Trimming pared 6 bases from V and 0 bases from J, leaving 17 bases between. CDR3 in DNA: TGTGCCAGCAGACCAGAGCGAGCGTTTGCGAACACCGGGGAGCTGTTTTTT. Protein: CASRPERAFANTGELFF.

The chain employs TRBV12-3 or TRBV12-4 and TRBJ2-7; TRBD2 might be the D (5 bases). Trimming removed 3 bases from V and 10 bases from J, with 13 bases in between. There are 12 residues in the CDR3. This CDR3 is CASSLSKTKQYF. For the CDR3, the DNA is TGTGCCAGCAGTTTGTCAAAGACTAAACAGTACTTC.

The chain carries TRBV28 and TRBJ1-1; 11 positions match TRBD1. After removal of 4 bases from V and 6 bases from J, the junction contained 13 bases not matched to a gene. Germline V CDR1 and CDR2: MDHEN, SYDVKM. The CDR3 is 17 amino acids. The chain's CDR3 is CASSSRDRGGWSPEAFF. CDR3 bases: TGTGCCAGCAGTTCCCGGGACAGGGGGGGTTGGAGTCCTGAAGCTTTCTTT.

This chain links TRBV10-3 with TRBJ1-6; possibly TRBD1 for D (6 bases). The V gene lost 7 bases and the J gene lost 7 bases, with 11 bases spanning the gap. CDR1 and CDR2 from the germline V gene are ENHRY and SYGVKD. The CDR3 runs to 13 residues. This CDR3 is CAITSGDNSPLHF. CDR3 coding DNA: TGTGCCATCACCTCAGGGGACAATTCACCCCTCCACTTT.

The V call is TRBV5-1, the J call TRBJ2-5; 9 bases fit TRBD1. Trimming at V came to 2 bases and at J to 5 bases, leaving 4 bases not matched to a gene. The CDR3 is made up of 14 amino acids. Germline CDR1 and CDR2: SGHRS and YFSETQ. The CDR3 reads CASSLQGARETQYF. In DNA, the CDR3 is TGCGCCAGCAGCTTACAGGGGGCAAGGGAGACCCAGTACTTC.

CDR3 coding DNA: TGTGCCACCAGTGACAACTACCAAGAGACCCAGTACTTC. It translates to CATSDNYQETQYF. The rearrangement links TRBV24-1 to TRBJ2-5; D not certain. Germline V gives CDR1 KGHDR, CDR2 SFDVKD. V lost 4 bases to trimming and J lost 0 bases, with 5 bases between them. CDR3 length equals 13 residues.

The chain combines TRBV6-4 with TRBJ2-1; 7 nucleotides align to TRBD2. The CDR3 loop spans 16 amino acids. Trimming removed 2 bases from V and 0 bases from J; junction bases left unmatched: 4. Looked up from germline, CDR1 is MRHNA and CDR2 is SNTAGT. The CDR3, as DNA: TGTGCCAGCAGTGACACCGGGACTACCTCCTACAATGAGCAGTTCTTC. Residues: CASSDTGTTSYNEQFF.

The V gene is TRBV11-2, the J gene TRBJ2-2, with D perhaps matching TRBD1 (6 bases). This CDR3 has 14 amino acids. Germline V lookup: CDR1 SGHAT, CDR2 FQNNGV. The V end lost 5 bases, the J end lost 4 bases, and 11 bases lay between the germline ends. DNA for the CDR3: TGTGCCAGCAGCGCCTCAGGGGCCACCGGGGAGCTGTTTTTT. Translation gives CASSASGATGELFF.

The J gene is TRBJ2-7, the V gene TRBV7-9; 7 positions match TRBD2. The germline CDR1 and CDR2 sequences are SEHNR and FQNEAQ (reference sequence). This CDR3 contains 16 residues. The junction had 11 bases not matched to a gene; V was cut back by 2 bases and J by 4 bases. The CDR3 sequence is CASSLSPTSSLYEQYF. DNA of the CDR3: TGTGCCAGCAGCTTATCACCGACTAGCAGTTTATACGAGCAGTACTTC.

This clone was detected a few times. J is TRBJ2-1 and V is TRBV24-1; TRBD1 is a possible D gene (5 bases). The V end was cut by 12 bases, the J end by 6 bases, with 14 bases between. Germline CDR1 reads KGHDR; CDR2 reads SFDVKD. The CDR3 extends over 12 amino acids. This chain's CDR3 is CASSTVINEQFF. The CDR3 DNA sequence: TGTGCCTCCTCGACAGTCATCAATGAGCAGTTCTTC.